These 20 T cell receptor beta chains were sequenced from one sample in a study of molecular identifiers for immune sequencing clone quantification (dated by TCRdb to between 2018 and 2020). Receptors were amplified or captured by PCR. The run used an Illumina HiSeq 4000. The public reads were quality trimmed at Q25 with fastp and then assembled into clones with MiXCR by TCRdb, keeping productive beta chains. CDR3 protein sequences are deduplicated, and each keeps its most common genes and DNA. The sample table records about 640,000 distinct CDR3 sequences; 15% to 20% of these occur just once. Jointly, the top ten make up roughly 0.85% of the sample. The sample consisted of naive CD8+ T cells from blood, with Jurkat cell RNA spiked in. According to the study, the label for this sample's cell subset or site signals: FACS-sorted CD8+CD4-CCR7+CD45RA+ naive T cells. The source is a human donor in good health. Some libraries in this study had Jurkat cell RNA spiked in.

This clonotype has ten or more counts. V and J are TRBV7-9 and TRBJ2-5; 10 nucleotides match TRBD2. Germline CDR1 is SEHNR and CDR2 is FQNEAQ (reference sequence). The trim removed 2 bases at V and 1 base at J, leaving 7 bases unmatched. The CDR3 contains 17 residues. This CDR3 is CASSLYIAGGTQETQYF. Written as DNA, the CDR3 is TGTGCCAGCAGCTTATATATAGCGGGAGGTACCCAAGAGACCCAGTACTTC.

J is TRBJ2-5 and V is TRBV2, with D maybe TRBD2 (5 bases). This CDR3 region has 14 residues. Germline lookup yields CDR1 SNHLY and CDR2 FYNNEI. V lost 2 bases and J 5 bases, leaving 12 bases between the germline ends. The DNA of the CDR3 is TGTGCCAGCAGTGAATGGGTGGGAGCCGAGACCCAGTACTTC. It codes for CASSEWVGAETQYF. Combining the CDR3 with reference TRBV2 and TRBJ2-5 gives the whole variable domain EPEVTQTPSHQVTQMGQEVILRCVPISNHLYFYWYRQILGQKVEFLVSFYNNEISEKSEIFDDQFSVERPDGSNFTLKIRSTKLEDSAMYFCASSEWVGAETQYFGPGTRLLVL.

This clonotype was recorded a few times. V and J are TRBV6-2 or TRBV6-3 and TRBJ2-1; perhaps TRBD1 as D (5 bases). Germline V gene data show CDR1 as MNHEY and CDR2 as SVGEGT. With 2 bases removed from V and 2 bases from J, the gap between germline ends came to 10 bases. CDR3 length: 15 amino acids. CDR3 protein: CASSYGAGTYNEQFF. The CDR3 DNA is TGTGCCAGCAGTTACGGGGCTGGTACCTACAATGAGCAGTTCTTC.

This clonotype was found many times. This chain links TRBV6-2 or TRBV6-3 with TRBJ2-7, with TRBD2 as a possible D gene (7 bases). CDR1 and CDR2 from the germline V gene are MNHEY and SVGEGT. The CDR3 spans 15 residues. Trimming stripped 6 bases from V and 0 bases from J, with 15 bases between. The CDR3 loop is CASSYGGPSSYEQYF. The CDR3 nucleotides are TGTGCCAGCAGCTACGGGGGGCCCAGCTCCTACGAGCAGTACTTC.

Of note for this clonotype: One end of the junction does not line up with germline, which may come from a read error. The CDR3 DNA is TGTGCCGGCAGGTCTAGCGGCTCCTACAATGAGCAGTTCTTC. The encoded protein is CAGRSSGSYNEQFF. V is TRBV28 and J is TRBJ2-1; 7 nucleotides line up with TRBD2. This CDR3 is built from 14 residues. From germline, CDR1 is MDHEN and CDR2 SYDVKM.

This clonotype was detected ten times or more. The J gene is TRBJ2-7, the V gene TRBV6-6; D not resolved. The CDR3 loop spans 13 amino acids. CDR1 is MNHNY and CDR2 is SVGAGI in the germline V gene (reference sequence). Between the trimmed V and J ends, which lost 7 bases and 1 base, there was a span of 11 bases. CDR3 sequence: CASTSWVSYEQYF. The CDR3 region has the DNA TGTGCCAGCACGAGCTGGGTTTCCTACGAGCAGTACTTC.

This clonotype was seen once. This could be a read error, since a much larger clone is one nucleotide away. The J gene is TRBJ2-7, the V gene TRBV11-2; 11 positions agree with TRBD2. Looked up from germline, CDR1 is SGHAT and CDR2 is FQNNGV. The CDR3 has 15 amino acids. The V and J ends lost 8 bases and 3 bases, in that order; junction bases with no gene match: 9. The CDR3 loop is CASGPYGTSGYEQYF. The CDR3 DNA reads TGTGCCAGCGGCCCCTACGGGACTAGCGGCTACGAGCAGTACTTC.

Comments on this clonotype: Just one base apart from a much larger clone, this may be a read error. The rearrangement joins TRBV14 to TRBJ1-2, with D possibly being TRBD1 (5 bases). The ends were cut back, 0 bases at V and 6 bases at J, with 17 bases in the middle. This CDR3 spans 16 amino acids. In germline, CDR1 is SGHDN, CDR2 FVKESK. The CDR3 DNA follows: TGTGCCAGCAGCCAAGATTCAAGGGGAATGGTAGATGGCTACACCTTC. Protein sequence: CASSQDSRGMVDGYTF. Full variable domain (outside the CDR3, taken from reference TRBV14 and TRBJ1-2): EAGVTQFPSHSVIEKGQTVTLRCDPISGHDNLYWYRRVMGKEIKFLLHFVKESKQDESGMPNNRFLAERTGGTYSTLKVQPAELEDSGVYFCASSQDSRGMVDGYTFGSGTRLTVV.

In its sample, this clonotype was seen many times. The V gene is TRBV12-3 or TRBV12-4, the J gene TRBJ1-5; D uncertain. Trimming pared 5 bases from V and 9 bases from J, leaving 17 bases between. This CDR3 region has 14 residues. The CDR3, as DNA: TGTGCCAGCAGTACGCGGACGGATATTGCGCCCCAGCATTTT. Translation gives CASSTRTDIAPQHF.

This clonotype turned up a few times. V gene TRBV15 combines with J gene TRBJ1-2, with D uncertain. The CDR3 loop spans 17 amino acids. The germline CDR1 and CDR2 sequences are LNHNV and YYDKDF (reference sequence). V was trimmed by 0 bases and J by 0 bases, leaving 14 bases between them. CDR3 in amino acids: CATSRDPSVDPNYGYTF. DNA for the CDR3: TGTGCCACCAGCAGAGACCCTTCAGTCGACCCTAACTATGGCTACACCTTC.

This clonotype was seen more than once but under ten times. The chain carries TRBV7-9 and TRBJ1-4; D remains unclear. Germline loops: CDR1 SEHNR, CDR2 FQNEAQ (reference sequence). V was shortened by 5 bases and J by 12 bases, with 19 bases between the two germline ends. The CDR3 sequence is 14 residues long. In nucleotides, the CDR3 is TGTGCCAGCAGCCCGGACCCAAGGACTGAGGAACTGTTTTTT. This translates into CASSPDPRTEELFF.

There are a few counts of this clonotype. This chain links TRBV6-2 or TRBV6-3 with TRBJ2-2; D tentatively reads TRBD1 or TRBD2 (5 bases each). The CDR3 consists of 14 residues. V was shortened by 8 bases and J by 4 bases, with 14 bases between the two germline ends. CDR1 MNHEY and CDR2 SVGEGT come from the germline V gene. CDR3 in DNA: TGTGCCAGCTCCAACCGGGGCGGCACCGGGGAGCTGTTTTTT. Encoded protein: CASSNRGGTGELFF.

This clonotype came up many times. The chain recombines TRBV6-2 or TRBV6-3 with TRBJ1-1; no firm D call. CDR1 MNHEY and CDR2 SVGEGT come from the germline V gene. Trimming cost V 5 bases and J 6 bases, with 13 bases left between them. The CDR3 totals 13 residues. CDR3 protein: CASSPLPGAEAFF. The DNA for the CDR3 is TGTGCCAGCAGTCCTCTCCCTGGGGCTGAAGCTTTCTTT.

Note on this clonotype: A much larger clone sits a single nucleotide away, making a read error possible. The chain uses TRBV11-1 and TRBJ2-3; 9 nucleotides agree with TRBD2. V lost 1 base to trimming and J lost 3 bases; unmatched junction nucleotides: 11. CDR1 and CDR2 from the germline V gene are SGHAT and FQDESV (reference sequence). CDR3 length: 18 amino acids. CDR3 region: CASSLGGLAGRMTDTQYF. The CDR3 bases are TGTGCCAGCAGCTTAGGTGGTCTAGCGGGACGCATGACAGATACGCAGTATTTT.

Many counts were recorded for this clonotype. V and J are TRBV4-2 and TRBJ2-7; D uncertain. Germline values: CDR1 LGHNA, CDR2 YNFKEQ. Trimming shortened V by 0 bases and J by 5 bases, and 8 bases separated the two germline ends. The CDR3 has 13 residues. CDR3 bases: TGTGCCAGCAGCCAAGATCCCGCGGACGAGCAGTACTTC. Encoded protein: CASSQDPADEQYF.

Concerning this clonotype: A single base separates this from a much larger clone, so it may be a read error. The conserved closing phenylalanine or tryptophan is absent in this CDR3, likely reflecting a read error. V usage is TRBV3-1 and J usage is TRBJ2-1, with unresolved D. The CDR3 has 14 residues. Trimming shortened V by 4 bases and J by 6 bases, and 13 bases separated the two germline ends. Germline V gene sequence: CDR1 LGHDT, CDR2 YNNKEL (reference sequence). The CDR3 bases are TGTGCCAGCAGCCCCGGGCCACAGCCCAATGAGCAGTTCCTC. Protein: CASSPGPQPNEQFL.

This clonotype was seen a single time. A read error may be the cause here, since a much bigger clone is one base away. J is TRBJ2-1 and V is TRBV20-1; TRBD1 matches at 8 bases. V lost 6 bases and J lost 9; bases outside the gene matches: 16. Germline V gene lookup returns CDR1 DFQATT and CDR2 SNEGSKA (reference sequence). This CDR3 is 15 amino acids long. The CDR3 sequence is CSADAMDRADAEQFF. For the CDR3, the DNA is TGCAGTGCCGATGCGATGGACAGGGCCGACGCTGAGCAGTTCTTC.

This clonotype occurred many times. V is TRBV27 and J is TRBJ2-7; TRBD1 is a possible D gene (5 bases). Germline V CDR1 and CDR2: MNHEY, SMNVEV (reference sequence). V shed 2 bases and J shed 0 bases, with 17 bases lying between them. The CDR3 contains 17 residues. CDR3 nucleotide sequence: TGTGCCAGCAGTTTAAGTGGTATAGGGGCGCTCTCCTACGAGCAGTACTTC. Translation gives CASSLSGIGALSYEQYF.

A remark on this clonotype: One junction end disagrees with the germline gene, perhaps due to a read error. The rearrangement links TRBV5-6 to TRBJ1-6, with TRBD1 as a possible D gene (6 bases). Germline assignment: CDR1 SGHDT and CDR2 YYEEEE. This CDR3 has 16 amino acids. The CDR3 bases are TGTGCCAGCAGCTTGGGTGGCAGGGGAGATAATTCACCCCCCCACTTT. Its protein product is CASSLGGRGDNSPPHF.

The table lists this clonotype with many counts. The genes are TRBV19 and TRBJ2-7; D is possibly TRBD1 (6 bases). This CDR3 comprises 13 residues. Between the trimmed V and J ends, which lost 5 bases and 2 bases, there was a span of 10 bases. In germline, CDR1 is LNHDA, CDR2 SQIVND (reference sequence). This CDR3 is CASSAGDTYEQYF. CDR3 in DNA: TGTGCCAGTAGTGCAGGGGATACCTACGAGCAGTACTTC.